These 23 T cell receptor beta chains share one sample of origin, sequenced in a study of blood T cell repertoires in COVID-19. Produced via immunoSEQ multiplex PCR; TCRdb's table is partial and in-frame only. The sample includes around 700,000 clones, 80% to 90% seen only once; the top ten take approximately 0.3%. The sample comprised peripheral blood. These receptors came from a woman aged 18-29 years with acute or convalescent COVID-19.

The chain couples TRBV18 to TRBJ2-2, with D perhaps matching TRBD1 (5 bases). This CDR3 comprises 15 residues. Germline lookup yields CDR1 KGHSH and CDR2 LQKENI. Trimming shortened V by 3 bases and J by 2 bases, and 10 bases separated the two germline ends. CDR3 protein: CASSPFRDNTGELFF. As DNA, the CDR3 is TGTGCCAGCTCACCCTTCAGGGATAACACCGGGGAGCTGTTTTTT.

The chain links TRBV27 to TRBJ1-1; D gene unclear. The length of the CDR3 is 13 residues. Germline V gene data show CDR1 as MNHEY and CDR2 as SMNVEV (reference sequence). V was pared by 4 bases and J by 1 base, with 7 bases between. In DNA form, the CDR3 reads TGTGCCAGCAGTTCCCGACAGAACACTGAAGCTTTCTTT. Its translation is CASSSRQNTEAFF.

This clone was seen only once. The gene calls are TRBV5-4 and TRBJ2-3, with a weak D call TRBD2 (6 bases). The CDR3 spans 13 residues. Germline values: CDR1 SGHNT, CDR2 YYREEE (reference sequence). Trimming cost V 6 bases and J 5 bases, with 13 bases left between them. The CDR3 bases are TGTGCCAGCAAAGGAGGGATCGAAGATACGCAGTATTTT. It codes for CASKGGIEDTQYF.

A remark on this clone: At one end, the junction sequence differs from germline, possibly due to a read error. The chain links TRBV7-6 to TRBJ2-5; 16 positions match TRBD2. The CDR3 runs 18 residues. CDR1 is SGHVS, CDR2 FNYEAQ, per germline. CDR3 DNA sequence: TGTGCCAGCAGCCTAGCGGTGGGACTAGCGGGGGGGCCTGAGACCCAGTACTTC. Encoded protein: CASSLAVGLAGGPETQYF.

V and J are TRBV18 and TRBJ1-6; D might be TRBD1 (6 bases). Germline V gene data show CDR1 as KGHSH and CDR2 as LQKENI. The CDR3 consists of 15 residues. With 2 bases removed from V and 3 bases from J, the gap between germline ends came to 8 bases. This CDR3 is CASSPGGLYNSPLHF. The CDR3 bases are TGTGCCAGCTCACCAGGGGGCCTCTATAATTCACCCCTCCACTTT.

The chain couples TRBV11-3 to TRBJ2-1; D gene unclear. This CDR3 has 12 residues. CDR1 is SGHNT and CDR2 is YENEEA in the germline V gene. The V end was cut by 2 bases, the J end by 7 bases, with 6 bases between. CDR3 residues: CASSLKSNEQFF. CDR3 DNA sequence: TGTGCCAGCAGCTTAAAATCGAATGAGCAGTTCTTC.

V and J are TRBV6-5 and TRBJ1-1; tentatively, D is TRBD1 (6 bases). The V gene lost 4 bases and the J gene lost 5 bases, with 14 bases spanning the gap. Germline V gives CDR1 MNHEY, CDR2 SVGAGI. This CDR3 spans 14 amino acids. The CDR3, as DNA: TGTGCCAGCAGTTGGGCAGGGGTCGGAACTGAAGCTTTCTTT. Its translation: CASSWAGVGTEAFF.

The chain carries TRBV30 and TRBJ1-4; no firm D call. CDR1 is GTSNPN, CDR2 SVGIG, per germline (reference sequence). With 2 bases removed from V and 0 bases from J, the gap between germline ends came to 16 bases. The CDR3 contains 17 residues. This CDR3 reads CAWSLRDVWATNEKLFF. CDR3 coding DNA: TGTGCCTGGAGTTTGAGGGATGTATGGGCAACTAATGAAAAACTGTTTTTT.

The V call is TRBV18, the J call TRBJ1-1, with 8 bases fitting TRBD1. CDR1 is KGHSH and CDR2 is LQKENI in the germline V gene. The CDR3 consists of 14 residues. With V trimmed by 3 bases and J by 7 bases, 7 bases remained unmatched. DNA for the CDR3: TGTGCCAGCTCACCGATAGGACAGGGAAATGAAGCTTTCTTT. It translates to CASSPIGQGNEAFF.

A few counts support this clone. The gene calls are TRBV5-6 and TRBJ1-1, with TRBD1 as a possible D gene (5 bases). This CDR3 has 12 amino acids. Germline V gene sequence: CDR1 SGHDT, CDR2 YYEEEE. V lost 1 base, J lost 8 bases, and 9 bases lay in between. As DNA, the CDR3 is TGTGCCAGCAGCTTGTGGGACTCCGAAGCTTTCTTT. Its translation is CASSLWDSEAFF.

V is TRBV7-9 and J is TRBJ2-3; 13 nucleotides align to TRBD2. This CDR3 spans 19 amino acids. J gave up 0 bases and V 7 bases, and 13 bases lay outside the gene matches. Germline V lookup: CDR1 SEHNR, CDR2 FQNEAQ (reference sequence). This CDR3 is CASTIRTSGGLRSTDTQYF. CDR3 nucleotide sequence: TGTGCCAGCACCATAAGGACTAGCGGGGGCCTACGCAGCACAGATACGCAGTATTTT.

The CDR3 loop is CASSSRTSGANEQFF. In DNA, the CDR3 is TGTGCCAGCAGCTCGCGGACTAGCGGGGCCAATGAGCAGTTCTTC. The chain joins TRBV5-8 to TRBJ2-1, with 12 nucleotides matching TRBD2. V shed 3 bases and J 6 bases; nucleotides not matched to a gene: 4. The germline gives CDR1 SGHTS, CDR2 YDEGEE. This CDR3 contains 15 residues.

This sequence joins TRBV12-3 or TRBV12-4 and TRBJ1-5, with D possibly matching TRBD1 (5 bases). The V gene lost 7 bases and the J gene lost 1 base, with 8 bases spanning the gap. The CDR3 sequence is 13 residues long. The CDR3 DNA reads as TGTGCCAGCACGGACAAGAGCAATCAGCCCCAGCATTTT. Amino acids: CASTDKSNQPQHF.

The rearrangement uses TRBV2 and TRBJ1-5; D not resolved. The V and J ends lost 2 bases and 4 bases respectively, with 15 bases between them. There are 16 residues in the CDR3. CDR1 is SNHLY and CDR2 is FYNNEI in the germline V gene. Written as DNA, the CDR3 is TGTGCCAGCAGTGAAAATTGGCAGCTGCGGAATCAGCCCCAGCATTTT. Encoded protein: CASSENWQLRNQPQHF.

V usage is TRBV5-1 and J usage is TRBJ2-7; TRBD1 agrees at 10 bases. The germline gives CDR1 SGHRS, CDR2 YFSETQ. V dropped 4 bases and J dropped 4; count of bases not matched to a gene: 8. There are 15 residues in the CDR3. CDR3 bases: TGCGCCAGCAGCCTCGACAGGGGGCGCACGTACGAGCAGTACTTC. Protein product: CASSLDRGRTYEQYF.

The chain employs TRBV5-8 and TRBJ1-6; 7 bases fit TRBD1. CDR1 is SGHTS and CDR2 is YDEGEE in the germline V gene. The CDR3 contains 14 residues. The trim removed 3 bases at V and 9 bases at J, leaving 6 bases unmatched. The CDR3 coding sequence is TGTGCCAGCAGCTACAGGGGAATGAGTTCACCCCTCCACTTT. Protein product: CASSYRGMSSPLHF.

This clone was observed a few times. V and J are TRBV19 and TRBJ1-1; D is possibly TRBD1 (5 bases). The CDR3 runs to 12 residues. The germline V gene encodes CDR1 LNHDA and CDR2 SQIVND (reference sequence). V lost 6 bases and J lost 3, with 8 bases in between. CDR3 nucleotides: TGTGCCAGTAGACGGGGGGACACTGAAGCTTTCTTT. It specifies CASRRGDTEAFF.

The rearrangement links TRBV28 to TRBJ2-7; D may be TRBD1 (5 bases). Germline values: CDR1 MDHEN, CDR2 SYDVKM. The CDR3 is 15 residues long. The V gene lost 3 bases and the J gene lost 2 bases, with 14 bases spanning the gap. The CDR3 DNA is TGTGCCAGCAGTTTGGGGAAAGGGGTACCCTACGAGCAGTACTTC. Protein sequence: CASSLGKGVPYEQYF. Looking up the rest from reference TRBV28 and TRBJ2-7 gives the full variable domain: DVKVTQSSRYLVKRTGEKVFLECVQDMDHENMFWYRQDPGLGLRLIYFSYDVKMKEKGDIPEGYSVSREKKERFSLILESASTNQTSMYLCASSLGKGVPYEQYFGPGTRLTVT.

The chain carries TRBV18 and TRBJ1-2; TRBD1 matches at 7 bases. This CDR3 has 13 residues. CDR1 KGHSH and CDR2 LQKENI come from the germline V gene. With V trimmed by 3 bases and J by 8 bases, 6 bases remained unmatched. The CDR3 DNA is TGTGCCAGCTCACCCGACAGGGCTGGAGGCTACACCTTC. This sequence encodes CASSPDRAGGYTF.

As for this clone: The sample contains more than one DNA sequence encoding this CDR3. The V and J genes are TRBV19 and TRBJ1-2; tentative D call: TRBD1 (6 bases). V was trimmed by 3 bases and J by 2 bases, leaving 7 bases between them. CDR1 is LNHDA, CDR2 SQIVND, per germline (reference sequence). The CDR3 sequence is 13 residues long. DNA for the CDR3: TGTGCCAGTAGTATGGGGGCCAACTATGGCTACACCTTC. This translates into CASSMGANYGYTF. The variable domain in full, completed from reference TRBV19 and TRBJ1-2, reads DGGITQSPKYLFRKEGQNVTLSCEQNLNHDAMYWYRQDPGQGLRLIYYSQIVNDFQKGDIAEGYSVSREKKESFPLTVTSAQKNPTAFYLCASSMGANYGYTFGSGTRLTVV.

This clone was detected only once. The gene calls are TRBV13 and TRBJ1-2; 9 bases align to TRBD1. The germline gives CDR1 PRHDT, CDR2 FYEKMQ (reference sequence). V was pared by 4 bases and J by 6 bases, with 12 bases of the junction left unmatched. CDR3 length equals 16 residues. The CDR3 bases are TGTGCCAGCAGCTCCCCTCCTTGGACAGGGGCCAATGGCTACACCTTC. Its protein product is CASSSPPWTGANGYTF.

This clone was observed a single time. CDR3: CALFPGHQVVSSYEQYF. In DNA form, the CDR3 reads TGTGCCTTATTTCCGGGACACCAAGTTGTTAGCTCCTACGAGCAGTACTTC. J is TRBJ2-7 and V is TRBV10-3, with D perhaps TRBD1 (6 bases). Germline lookup yields CDR1 ENHRY and CDR2 SYGVKD. The CDR3 covers 17 residues. Deletions cut 11 bases from V and 0 bases from J, with 26 bases between.

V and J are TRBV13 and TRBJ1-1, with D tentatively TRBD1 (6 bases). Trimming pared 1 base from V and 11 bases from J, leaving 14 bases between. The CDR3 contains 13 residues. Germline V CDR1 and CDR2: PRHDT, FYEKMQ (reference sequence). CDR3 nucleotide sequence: TGTGCCAGCAGCTTAGAACCAGGGGACGGGGCTTTCTTT. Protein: CASSLEPGDGAFF.